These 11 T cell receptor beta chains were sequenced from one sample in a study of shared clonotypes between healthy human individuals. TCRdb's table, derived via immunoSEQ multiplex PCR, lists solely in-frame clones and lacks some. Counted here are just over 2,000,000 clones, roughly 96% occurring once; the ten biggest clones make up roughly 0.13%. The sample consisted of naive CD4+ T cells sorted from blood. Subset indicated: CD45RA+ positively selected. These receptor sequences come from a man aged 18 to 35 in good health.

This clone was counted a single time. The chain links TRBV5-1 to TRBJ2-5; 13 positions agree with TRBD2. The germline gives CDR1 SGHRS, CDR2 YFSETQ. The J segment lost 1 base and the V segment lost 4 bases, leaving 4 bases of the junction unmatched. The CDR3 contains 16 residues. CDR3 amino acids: CASSGGLAGTQETQYF. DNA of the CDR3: TGCGCCAGCAGCGGGGGACTAGCGGGGACCCAAGAGACCCAGTACTTC.

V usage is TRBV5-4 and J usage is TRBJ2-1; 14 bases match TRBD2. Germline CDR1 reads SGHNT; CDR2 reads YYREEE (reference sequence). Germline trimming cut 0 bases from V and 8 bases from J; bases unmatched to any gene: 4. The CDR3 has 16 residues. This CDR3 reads CASSLGGTSGGYEQFF. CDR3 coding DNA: TGTGCCAGCAGCTTGGGAGGGACTAGCGGGGGATATGAGCAGTTCTTC.

As DNA, the CDR3 is TGTGCCAGCTCACCACCGGGGGGGGGCGAGAACACTGAAGCTTTCTTT. It specifies CASSPPGGGENTEAFF. The chain joins TRBV18 to TRBJ1-1, with D tentatively TRBD1 (6 bases). Germline lookup yields CDR1 KGHSH and CDR2 LQKENI. The CDR3 consists of 16 residues. Between the trimmed V and J ends, which lost 0 bases and 1 base, there was a span of 12 bases.

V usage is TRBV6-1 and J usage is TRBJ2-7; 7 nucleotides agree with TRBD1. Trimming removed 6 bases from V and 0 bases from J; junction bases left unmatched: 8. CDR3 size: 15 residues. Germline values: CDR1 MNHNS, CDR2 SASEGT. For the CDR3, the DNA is TGTGCCAGCAGCAGCCGGGACAGTTACTCCTACGAGCAGTACTTC. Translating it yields CASSSRDSYSYEQYF.

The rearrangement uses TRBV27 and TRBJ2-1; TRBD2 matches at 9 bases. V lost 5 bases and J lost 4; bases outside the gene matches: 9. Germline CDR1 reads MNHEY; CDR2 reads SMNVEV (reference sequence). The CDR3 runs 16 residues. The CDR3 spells CASSARTSGLYNEQFF. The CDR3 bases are TGTGCCAGCAGTGCACGCACTAGCGGGCTGTACAATGAGCAGTTCTTC.

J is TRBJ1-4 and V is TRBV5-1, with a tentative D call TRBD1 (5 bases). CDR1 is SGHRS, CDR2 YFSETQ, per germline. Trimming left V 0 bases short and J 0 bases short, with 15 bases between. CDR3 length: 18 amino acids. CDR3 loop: CASSLEGSGFATNEKLFF. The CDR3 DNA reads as TGCGCCAGCAGCTTGGAGGGGTCGGGTTTTGCAACTAATGAAAAACTGTTTTTT.

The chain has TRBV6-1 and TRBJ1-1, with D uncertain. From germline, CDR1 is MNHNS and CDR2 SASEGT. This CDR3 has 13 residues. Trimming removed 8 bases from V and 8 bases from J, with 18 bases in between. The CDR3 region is CASLPRPGAEAFF. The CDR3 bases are TGTGCCAGCCTCCCCCGCCCCGGAGCGGAAGCTTTCTTT.

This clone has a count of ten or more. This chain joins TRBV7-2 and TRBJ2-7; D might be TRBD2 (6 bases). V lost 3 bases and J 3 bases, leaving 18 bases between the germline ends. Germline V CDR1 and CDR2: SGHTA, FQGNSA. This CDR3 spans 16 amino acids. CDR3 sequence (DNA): TGTGCCAGCAGCTTTTCAATAGCGGATTTGAGCTACGAGCAGTACTTC. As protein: CASSFSIADLSYEQYF.

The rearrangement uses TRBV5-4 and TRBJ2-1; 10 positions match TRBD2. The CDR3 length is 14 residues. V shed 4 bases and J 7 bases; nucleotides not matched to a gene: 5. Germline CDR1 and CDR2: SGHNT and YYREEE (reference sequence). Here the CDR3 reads CASSPSGGRNEQFF. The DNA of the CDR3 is TGTGCCAGCAGCCCTAGCGGGGGTAGGAATGAGCAGTTCTTC.

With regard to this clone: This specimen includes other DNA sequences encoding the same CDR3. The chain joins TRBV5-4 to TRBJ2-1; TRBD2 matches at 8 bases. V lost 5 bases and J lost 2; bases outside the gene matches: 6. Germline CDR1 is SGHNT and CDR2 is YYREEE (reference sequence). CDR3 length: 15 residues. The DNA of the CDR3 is TGTGCCAGCAGTTTATCGGGGGGGCCCTACAATGAGCAGTTCTTC. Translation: CASSLSGGPYNEQFF.

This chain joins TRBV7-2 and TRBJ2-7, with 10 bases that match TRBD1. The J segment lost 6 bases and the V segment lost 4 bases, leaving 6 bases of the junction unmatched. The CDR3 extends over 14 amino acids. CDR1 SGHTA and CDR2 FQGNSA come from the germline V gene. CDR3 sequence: CASSSGQGRVEQYF. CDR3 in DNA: TGTGCCAGCAGCTCGGGACAGGGGAGGGTCGAGCAGTACTTC.